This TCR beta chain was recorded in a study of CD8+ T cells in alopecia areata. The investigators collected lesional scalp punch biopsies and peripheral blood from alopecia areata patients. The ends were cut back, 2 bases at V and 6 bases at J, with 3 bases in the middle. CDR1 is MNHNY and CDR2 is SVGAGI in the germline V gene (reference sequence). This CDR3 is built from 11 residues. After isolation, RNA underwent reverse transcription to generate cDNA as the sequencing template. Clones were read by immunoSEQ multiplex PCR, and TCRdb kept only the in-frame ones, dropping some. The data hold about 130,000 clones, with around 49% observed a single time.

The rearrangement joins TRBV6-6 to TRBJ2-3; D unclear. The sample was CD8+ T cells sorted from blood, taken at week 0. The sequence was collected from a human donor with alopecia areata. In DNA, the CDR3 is TGTGCCAGCAGTTACCCCGATACGCAGTATTTT. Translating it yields CASSYPDTQYF.